The rows below give T cell receptor beta chains drawn from one sample of a study of blood T cells in healthy people across ages. TCRdb passed the 5' RACE reads through MiXCR, listing each CDR3 protein once. The table records fewer than 1,000,000 distinct CDR3 sequences, under 45% of them present only once. Sequences were obtained from blood. The receptor source for this set is a man between 60 and 75 years old in good health. The CDR3 runs from the conserved cysteine through the conserved F or W. D genes are given only for firm matches.

D gene,J gene,V gene,CDR3 protein
NA,TRBJ2-5,TRBV6-5,CASNSGETQYF
NA,TRBJ2-3,TRBV11-3,CASSDPGYTDTQYF
NA,TRBJ2-1,TRBV6-2/TRBV6-3,CASSYFGDEQFF
NA,NA,TRBV20-1,CSASPRGPYEQYF
NA,TRBJ2-6,TRBV30,CAWSITDGSSGANVLTF
TRBD1,TRBJ2-5,TRBV9,CASSVVQGDETQYF
NA,TRBJ2-3,TRBV4-1,CASSQDPGWDTQYF
NA,TRBJ2-5,TRBV20-1,CSARDGLISETQYF
TRBD1,TRBJ2-2,TRBV6-2/TRBV6-3,CASSYSVRGLYMNTGELFF
TRBD2,NA,TRBV5-1,CASSSLGSGRQETQYF
TRBD1,TRBJ2-5,TRBV7-2,CASSFRDRVKKTQYF
NA,TRBJ2-6,TRBV3-1,CASSQDSTGHGANVLTF
TRBD1,TRBJ2-5,TRBV15,CATSRDPGGGETQYF
TRBD2,TRBJ2-3,TRBV12-3/TRBV12-4,CASRPAGGFPDTQYF
NA,TRBJ1-2,TRBV7-9,CASIFPDSNYGYTF
NA,TRBJ2-3,TRBV5-1,CASSLAGRSVQYF
TRBD1,TRBJ1-2,TRBV5-1,CASSFLGTANYGYTF
NA,TRBJ1-1,TRBV29-1,CSALPSSHEAFF
TRBD2,TRBJ2-5,TRBV20-1,CSAGPGGPGETQYF
TRBD2,TRBJ2-3,TRBV12-3/TRBV12-4,CASSLISGGTDTQYF
TRBD1,TRBJ2-7,TRBV10-3,CAISPDRGVSKQYF
TRBD1,TRBJ2-3,TRBV7-2,CASSLILGGGTQYF
NA,TRBJ1-2,TRBV27,CASSLSLDSLFRGYTF
NA,TRBJ2-7,TRBV20-1,CSARPGGRSYEQYF
NA,TRBJ1-2,TRBV29-1,CSVVSLGVSFYGYTF
NA,TRBJ2-2,TRBV6-1,CASSGQNTGELFF
NA,TRBJ2-5,TRBV4-3,CASSQTIQETQYF
TRBD1,TRBJ2-7,TRBV20-1,CSASPGQGSYEQYF
NA,TRBJ1-6,TRBV20-1,CSAPPEGSGRVGPLHF
TRBD2,TRBJ2-3,TRBV4-3,CASSQDREGTQYF
TRBD1,TRBJ2-1,TRBV5-1,CASSVGQGVYNEQFF
TRBD2,NA,TRBV30,CAGQRGGETQYF
NA,TRBJ2-5,TRBV7-9,CASSLADQTQYF
NA,TRBJ2-7,TRBV4-3,CASSQEFALSYEQYF
NA,TRBJ2-5,TRBV15,CATSTGGEETQYF
TRBD1,TRBJ1-1,TRBV18,CASSLTGTGAGTEAFF
NA,NA,TRBV6-1,CASSEEGFYEQYF
NA,TRBJ1-5,TRBV2,CASSAQSTNQPQHF
TRBD1,TRBJ2-2,TRBV12-3/TRBV12-4,CASSTGTALTGELFF
NA,TRBJ1-5,TRBV7-2,CASRGGINQPQHF
NA,TRBJ2-1,TRBV7-6,CASSLESGLGGHNEQFF
TRBD1,TRBJ2-1,TRBV12-3/TRBV12-4,CASSSARQGVYNEQFF
NA,TRBJ2-1,TRBV7-2,CASSLTPGEQFF
NA,TRBJ1-5,TRBV4-1,CASSPFEGDVQPQHF
TRBD1,TRBJ2-3,TRBV20-1,CSASRLDRANTDTQYF
TRBD2,TRBJ2-3,TRBV20-1,CSATPSGADTQYF
NA,TRBJ1-1,TRBV20-1,CSAKLGTTNTEAFF
NA,TRBJ2-7,TRBV2,CASKESSGSYEQYF
TRBD1,TRBJ1-5,TRBV7-3,CASKRGPLSNQPQHF
NA,TRBJ2-1,TRBV7-2,CASTLIGASYNEQFF
NA,TRBJ2-1,TRBV5-1,CASSLSRRTLDRNEQFF
TRBD1,TRBJ1-5,TRBV12-3/TRBV12-4,CASSKTGEQPQHF
NA,TRBJ2-7,TRBV11-2,CASSMAYEQYF
NA,TRBJ2-7,TRBV30,CAWRGRRGSYEQYF
TRBD1,TRBJ2-1,TRBV20-1,CSARGQGGYNEQFF
TRBD1,TRBJ2-3,TRBV4-3,CASSDYRGSDTQYF